A single sample gave rise to the 16 T cell receptor beta chains below, sequenced in a study of breast tumors, draining lymph nodes, adjacent tissues. The lymph nodes were axillary draining lymph nodes from breast cancer patients. One entry per CDR3 protein results from TCRdb running MiXCR on the multiplex PCR reads. The sample records around 230,000 distinct CDR3 sequences, 34% being singletons. Sequenced: axillary lymph node tissue. These receptors were obtained from a female donor with breast cancer. Some clones in this sample may be carry-over from other donors' samples.

This clonotype occurred many times. The genes are TRBV20-1 and TRBJ2-1; D may correspond to TRBD1 or TRBD2 (5 bases each). V lost 6 bases and J 12 bases, leaving 18 bases between the germline ends. Germline CDR1 is DFQATT and CDR2 is SNEGSKA (reference sequence). The CDR3 spans 12 residues. The CDR3 protein is CSAPETGTSQFF. In DNA, the CDR3 is TGCAGTGCCCCAGAGACCGGGACCTCGCAGTTCTTC.

This clonotype has a count of ten or more. CDR3 protein: CATSAPGTGTDTQYF. The CDR3 DNA reads as TGTGCCACCAGTGCCCCCGGGACAGGGACCGATACGCAGTATTTT. The genes are TRBV24-1 and TRBJ2-3; 9 bases match TRBD1. Germline CDR1 reads KGHDR; CDR2 reads SFDVKD. CDR3 length equals 15 residues. Trimming took 5 bases from V and 6 from J; bases not matched to a gene: 8.

Of note for this clonotype: This may come from a read error, since a much larger clone is one base off. The V and J genes are TRBV20-1 and TRBJ1-5; a possible D gene is TRBD1 (5 bases). CDR3 length: 15 amino acids. Germline lookup yields CDR1 DFQATT and CDR2 SNEGSKA (reference sequence). The chain's CDR3 is CSARKWGRSTQPQHF. CDR3 coding DNA: TGCAGTGCTAGGAAATGGGGACGGAGCACTCAGCCCCAGCATTTT.

This clonotype was detected only a few times. The rearrangement joins TRBV6-2 or TRBV6-3 to TRBJ1-2; D not certain. Germline CDR1 and CDR2: MNHEY and SVGEGT. Trimming left V 6 bases short and J 10 bases short, with 15 bases between. The CDR3 is 12 amino acids. The CDR3 DNA sequence: TGTGCCAGCAGCTTTGGGTGGAGGGACTACACCTTC. It translates to CASSFGWRDYTF.

This clonotype was seen a handful of times. The chain is built from TRBV25-1 and TRBJ1-1; 10 bases are a match to TRBD1. CDR1 is MGHDK and CDR2 is SYGVNS in the germline V gene. J gave up 2 bases and V 8 bases, and 8 bases lay outside the gene matches. The CDR3 runs to 15 residues. CDR3 bases: TGTGCCAGCCGCGAGACAGGGGGCCGTAACACTGAAGCTTTCTTT. This sequence encodes CASRETGGRNTEAFF.

This clonotype was seen ten or more times. CDR3 sequence reads: CSACKWGQETQYF. The CDR3, as DNA: TGCAGTGCCTGTAAATGGGGCCAAGAGACCCAGTACTTC. J is TRBJ2-5 and V is TRBV20-1; D gene uncertain. V was shortened by 6 bases and J by 1 base, with 12 bases between the two germline ends. The CDR3 is 13 residues long. Germline loops: CDR1 DFQATT, CDR2 SNEGSKA (reference sequence).

This sequence joins TRBV5-1 and TRBJ1-1, with D tentatively TRBD1 (5 bases). This CDR3 is 15 amino acids long. Trimming pared 0 bases from V and 0 bases from J, leaving 9 bases between. Germline CDR1 and CDR2: SGHRS and YFSETQ. CDR3: CASSLGGGMNTEAFF. Here the CDR3 DNA reads TGCGCCAGCAGCTTGGGGGGGGGGATGAACACTGAAGCTTTCTTT.

This clonotype came up once. The genes are TRBV6-2 or TRBV6-3 and TRBJ1-2, with no clear D. The ends were cut back, 0 bases at V and 2 bases at J, with 7 bases in the middle. Looked up from germline, CDR1 is MNHEY and CDR2 is SVGEGT. CDR3 length: 14 amino acids. The CDR3 here is CASSYSSRNYGYTF. In DNA form, the CDR3 reads TGTGCCAGCAGTTACTCGAGCAGGAACTATGGCTACACCTTC.

About this clonotype: The missing conserved phenylalanine or tryptophan at the end of this CDR3 makes a read error likely. The limits of the CDR3 on the DNA are not certain, so only TCRdb's listed CDR3 is given. This chain links TRBV11-2 with TRBJ2-6. CDR1 and CDR2 (germline): SGHAT, FQNNGV. The CDR3 length is 10 residues, termini included. The CDR3 sequence: CASSPSAGTS.

The V and J genes are TRBV2 and TRBJ1-2; no reliable D call. CDR1 is SNHLY, CDR2 FYNNEI, per germline. The CDR3 has 14 residues. V was pared by 8 bases and J by 6 bases, with 19 bases between. The CDR3 sequence: CASCRRSEVDGYTF. CDR3 sequence (DNA): TGTGCCAGCTGCCGCCGGTCCGAAGTGGATGGCTACACCTTC.

The chain links TRBV29-1 to TRBJ1-6; TRBD1 aligns across 8 bases. The CDR3 runs 14 residues. The J segment lost 6 bases and the V segment lost 2 bases, leaving 3 bases of the junction unmatched. CDR1 and CDR2 from the germline V gene are SQVTM and ANQGSEA. CDR3 nucleotides: TGCAGCGTTGAACGGACAGGGCTTAATTCACCCCTCCACTTT. Its translation: CSVERTGLNSPLHF.

About this clonotype itself: A clone one base away is much larger, so this may be a read error. The rearrangement links TRBV12-3 or TRBV12-4 to TRBJ2-3; 8 bases align to TRBD2. CDR3 length: 15 residues. With V trimmed by 3 bases and J by 5 bases, 7 bases remained unmatched. CDR3 nucleotide sequence: TGTGCCAGCAGTTTCGTGACTAGCGAGGGAGATACGCAGTATTTT. Translating gives CASSFVTSEGDTQYF.

Remarks on this clonotype: It is likely a read error, because the conserved phenylalanine at the end of the CDR3 is missing. It is unclear where the CDR3 begins or ends on the DNA, so no DNA is shown, and the CDR3 is as TCRdb lists it. The chain is built from TRBV2 and TRBJ2-3; the table's D call, TRBD2, was not checked against the DNA. The CDR3 spans 11 residues, counting both ends. CDR1 and CDR2 from the germline V gene are SNHLY and FYNNEI. This chain's CDR3 is CASSLVASGNY.

This clonotype was counted ten times or more. This chain links TRBV7-3 with TRBJ2-1; 7 nucleotides match TRBD2. The ends lost 2 bases at V and 4 bases at J; junction bases unmatched: 2. The germline CDR1 and CDR2 sequences are SGHTA and FQGTGA. The CDR3 length is 14 residues. CDR3 DNA sequence: TGTGCCAGCAGCTTAGACGGGGGGTACAATGAGCAGTTCTTC. Amino acid sequence: CASSLDGGYNEQFF.

This clonotype was observed a single time. This chain uses TRBV7-6 with TRBJ1-5; D is perhaps TRBD1 (5 bases). Trimming removed 5 bases from V and 7 bases from J, with 24 bases in between. This CDR3 is 17 amino acids long. Germline CDR1 and CDR2: SGHVS and FNYEAQ. CDR3 loop: CASSIGTSGSNEQPQHF. DNA for the CDR3: TGTGCCAGCAGCATCGGGACTAGCGGGAGTAACGAGCAGCCCCAGCATTTT.

This clonotype was found once. V is TRBV5-1 and J is TRBJ2-5; 8 nucleotides line up with TRBD1. The CDR3 contains 15 residues. CDR1 and CDR2 from the germline V gene are SGHRS and YFSETQ. With V trimmed by 0 bases and J by 4 bases, 5 bases remained unmatched. This CDR3 reads CASSLEDRVRETQYF. CDR3 coding DNA: TGCGCCAGCAGCTTGGAGGACAGGGTTCGAGAGACCCAGTACTTC.